The 22 T cell receptor beta chains reported below all come from one sample, sequenced in a study of T cells in Graves' hyperthyroidism and ophthalmopathy. RNA transcripts yielded amplified TCR beta CDR3 regions. HTBI primers were the set used in a first-round RT-PCR of the TCR CDR3. TCRdb analysed the multiplex PCR reads with MiXCR anew, one entry per CDR3 protein. This sample yields some 560,000 distinct CDR3 sequences, of which less than 15% are seen a single time; roughly 13% belongs to the top ten. The sequencing input was blood. The receptors were sampled from a woman aged 40 to 50 with Graves' hyperthyroidism.

This clonotype has a count of ten or more. This chain joins TRBV5-1 and TRBJ2-7; D remains ambiguous. CDR3 size: 15 residues. The germline CDR1 and CDR2 sequences are SGHRS and YFSETQ. Trimming cost V 4 bases and J 0 bases, with 14 bases left between them. The CDR3 region has the DNA TGCGCCAGCAGCCCCCTCGACTCGAGCTCCTACGAGCAGTACTTC. Translation: CASSPLDSSSYEQYF.

As to this clonotype: This likely comes from a read error, as the CDR3 has no conserved phenylalanine or tryptophan at its end. V is TRBV19 and J is TRBJ1-1; TRBD1 aligns across 7 bases. Germline lookup yields CDR1 LNHDA and CDR2 SQIVND (reference sequence). The CDR3 contains 15 residues. Losses at the gene ends were 5 bases for V and 1 base for J; bases not matched to a gene: 7. CDR3 sequence: CASSARQGTNTEAFL. The CDR3 nucleotides are TGTGCCAGTAGTGCCCGACAGGGAACGAACACTGAAGCTTTCCTT.

This clonotype was found a few times. V usage is TRBV3-1 and J usage is TRBJ2-3; D is ambiguous. Germline V gene lookup returns CDR1 LGHDT and CDR2 YNNKEL (reference sequence). Trimming stripped 2 bases from V and 1 base from J, with 10 bases between. CDR3 length: 15 residues. CDR3 residues: CASSQLGARTDTQYF. In DNA, the CDR3 is TGTGCCAGCAGCCAACTTGGAGCGCGCACAGATACGCAGTATTTT.

This clonotype has more than one count but fewer than ten. This chain joins TRBV5-1 and TRBJ2-3, with TRBD2 matching over 11 bases. This CDR3 has 16 residues. V lost 0 bases and J lost 4; bases outside the gene matches: 4. Germline CDR1 reads SGHRS; CDR2 reads YFSETQ. The CDR3 sequence: CASSLELAGDPDTQYF. As DNA, the CDR3 is TGCGCCAGCAGCTTGGAACTAGCGGGAGACCCAGATACGCAGTATTTT.

This clonotype turned up a few times. Here the CDR3 DNA reads TGTGCCAGCAGTTACACGGGCAACTATGGCTACACCTTC. Amino acid sequence: CASSYTGNYGYTF. The genes are TRBV6-8 and TRBJ1-2; D gene uncertain. The CDR3 sequence is 13 residues long. The germline CDR1 and CDR2 sequences are MNHGY and SAAAGT. With 2 bases removed from V and 2 bases from J, the gap between germline ends came to 6 bases.

In this sample, this clonotype turned up many times. The rearrangement links TRBV6-1 to TRBJ2-7, with TRBD2 matching over 7 bases. V was pared by 6 bases and J by 2 bases, with 7 bases of the junction left unmatched. CDR1 is MNHNS and CDR2 is SASEGT in the germline V gene. This CDR3 spans 14 amino acids. For the CDR3, the DNA is TGTGCCAGCAGGTCAAGCGGGACCGCCTACGAGCAGTACTTC. This codes for CASRSSGTAYEQYF.

Ten or more counts support this clonotype. The genes are TRBV12-3 or TRBV12-4 and TRBJ2-7, with D possibly being TRBD2 (6 bases). The CDR3 extends over 13 amino acids. Trimming shortened V by 6 bases and J by 2 bases, and 11 bases separated the two germline ends. The CDR3 DNA sequence: TGTGCCAGCAGCGCGGGACGGACCTACGAGCAGTACTTC. It is translated as CASSAGRTYEQYF.

This clonotype was detected many times. The J gene is TRBJ2-7, the V gene TRBV10-3; D is possibly TRBD2 (5 bases). CDR3 length: 13 residues. Germline V gene sequence: CDR1 ENHRY, CDR2 SYGVKD. V lost 8 bases and J lost 2, with 13 bases in between. CDR3 bases: TGTGCCATCCGGACTGAATGGACCTACGAGCAGTACTTC. Protein sequence: CAIRTEWTYEQYF.

The table lists this clonotype with many counts. V is TRBV11-2 and J is TRBJ2-1; possibly TRBD1 or TRBD2 for D (5 bases each). This CDR3 is 15 amino acids long. Trimming pared 0 bases from V and 6 bases from J, leaving 12 bases between. Germline values: CDR1 SGHAT, CDR2 FQNNGV. The CDR3 bases are TGTGCCAGCAGCTTAGAAGTCATCGGGACCAATGAGCAGTTCTTC. It translates to CASSLEVIGTNEQFF.

A few counts support this clonotype. This chain connects TRBV10-3 to TRBJ2-7, with D uncertain. Germline V lookup: CDR1 ENHRY, CDR2 SYGVKD. CDR3 length: 14 amino acids. V lost 3 bases and J 0 bases, leaving 9 bases between the germline ends. CDR3 bases: TGTGCCATCAGTGAACTCGCGAACTCCTACGAGCAGTACTTC. Translating it yields CAISELANSYEQYF.

The rearrangement joins TRBV5-5 to TRBJ2-5; perhaps TRBD2 as D (6 bases). Deletions cut 3 bases from V and 5 bases from J, with 14 bases between. From germline, CDR1 is SGHKS and CDR2 YYEKEE (reference sequence). The CDR3 has 14 residues. CDR3 region: CASSSWGLQETQYF. CDR3 sequence (DNA): TGTGCCAGCAGCTCCTGGGGACTTCAGGAGACCCAGTACTTC.

At least ten counts were recorded for this clonotype. The CDR3 bases are TGTGCCAGCAGTTTAACTAGGGCAGGCTACGAGCAGTACTTC. It translates to CASSLTRAGYEQYF. The chain couples TRBV28 to TRBJ2-7; D possibly corresponds to TRBD2 (5 bases). Between the trimmed V and J ends, which lost 2 bases and 3 bases, there was a span of 11 bases. This CDR3 comprises 14 residues. The germline gives CDR1 MDHEN, CDR2 SYDVKM. Full variable domain (outside the CDR3, taken from reference TRBV28 and TRBJ2-7): DVKVTQSSRYLVKRTGEKVFLECVQDMDHENMFWYRQDPGLGLRLIYFSYDVKMKEKGDIPEGYSVSREKKERFSLILESASTNQTSMYLCASSLTRAGYEQYFGPGTRLTVT.

The chain employs TRBV9 and TRBJ1-1; 10 nucleotides match TRBD1. Germline-derived CDR1 and CDR2 are SGDLS and YYNGEE. This CDR3 is 16 amino acids long. Trimming removed 3 bases from V and 5 bases from J; junction bases left unmatched: 10. The CDR3, as DNA: TGTGCCAGCAGCGCGCTGACAGGGGGCATCGTAACTGAAGCTTTCTTT. Translation gives CASSALTGGIVTEAFF.

At least ten counts were recorded for this clonotype. The gene calls are TRBV5-1 and TRBJ2-7, with TRBD1 as a possible D gene (5 bases). There are 15 residues in the CDR3. CDR1 and CDR2 from the germline V gene are SGHRS and YFSETQ. Trimming stripped 0 bases from V and 5 bases from J, with 15 bases between. The CDR3 DNA sequence: TGCGCCAGCAGCTTGGACGGCAGGGTGGGAAACGAGCAGTACTTC. Translation: CASSLDGRVGNEQYF.

This chain links TRBV19 with TRBJ2-1; a weak D match, TRBD1 (5 bases). The CDR3 consists of 15 residues. Per germline, CDR1 LNHDA and CDR2 SQIVND (reference sequence). Between the trimmed V and J ends, which lost 5 bases and 1 base, there was a span of 12 bases. CDR3 sequence (DNA): TGTGCCAGTAGTGCCTTCACAGGATCCTACAATGAGCAGTTCTTC. This gives the protein CASSAFTGSYNEQFF.

This clonotype has a count of ten or more. V is TRBV28 and J is TRBJ1-1, with D unresolved. The V end was cut by 3 bases, the J end by 1 base, with 9 bases between. The length of the CDR3 is 14 residues. The V gene's germline CDR1 is MDHEN and CDR2 SYDVKM. CDR3 sequence: CASSFGYPNTEAFF. CDR3 coding DNA: TGTGCCAGCAGTTTTGGGTATCCGAACACTGAAGCTTTCTTT.

This clonotype has at least ten counts. The chain carries TRBV2 and TRBJ2-7, with TRBD2 identical over 7 bases. CDR1 and CDR2 (germline): SNHLY, FYNNEI. Trimming removed 6 bases from V and 0 bases from J; junction bases left unmatched: 8. The CDR3 extends over 15 amino acids. Written as DNA, the CDR3 is TGTGCCAGCAGAGGTACTGGCGGGAGCTCCTACGAGCAGTACTTC. Translated: CASRGTGGSSYEQYF.

This clonotype has a count of ten or more. The chain links TRBV27 to TRBJ2-1, with D perhaps matching TRBD2 (5 bases). From germline, CDR1 is MNHEY and CDR2 SMNVEV (reference sequence). CDR3 length: 14 residues. Trimming shortened V by 5 bases and J by 4 bases, and 12 bases separated the two germline ends. CDR3 sequence: CASSRREPYNEQFF. DNA of the CDR3: TGTGCCAGCAGTCGCCGGGAACCATACAATGAGCAGTTCTTC.

This clonotype was seen ten or more times. This chain links TRBV5-1 with TRBJ2-7, with D hard to call. This CDR3 is 15 amino acids long. Germline CDR1 is SGHRS and CDR2 is YFSETQ. The germline V and J ends were trimmed by 0 bases and 5 bases, with 15 bases remaining between them. The CDR3 reads CASSLDPMGKDEQYF. The CDR3, as DNA: TGCGCCAGCAGCTTGGACCCAATGGGTAAGGACGAGCAGTACTTC.

This clonotype was counted at least ten times. The chain carries TRBV11-2 and TRBJ2-5, with TRBD2 matching 15 bases. The CDR3 contains 16 residues. Germline V gives CDR1 SGHAT, CDR2 FQNNGV. V gave up 5 bases and J gave up 5 bases; unmatched junction bases: 6. DNA for the CDR3: TGTGCCAGCAGCATAAGGACTAGCGGGAGGGTGGAGACCCAGTACTTC. It codes for CASSIRTSGRVETQYF.

V is TRBV6-1 and J is TRBJ1-5; D uncertain. This CDR3 has 16 residues. Germline V CDR1 and CDR2: MNHNS, SASEGT. V was cut by 6 bases and J by 2 bases, with 17 bases left in between. CDR3 coding DNA: TGTGCCAGCAGCCTCCCCGAGAGGGCAGGCAATCAGCCCCAGCATTTT. Its protein product is CASSLPERAGNQPQHF.

This clonotype was counted ten times or more. This chain connects TRBV3-1 to TRBJ2-7; 7 bases agree with TRBD2. The length of the CDR3 is 14 residues. The V segment lost 8 bases and the J segment 2 bases; nucleotides outside the gene matches: 9. Germline CDR1 reads LGHDT; CDR2 reads YNNKEL (reference sequence). CDR3 sequence reads: CASSETGGPYEQYF. The CDR3 DNA is TGTGCCAGCTCCGAGACGGGGGGACCCTACGAGCAGTACTTC.